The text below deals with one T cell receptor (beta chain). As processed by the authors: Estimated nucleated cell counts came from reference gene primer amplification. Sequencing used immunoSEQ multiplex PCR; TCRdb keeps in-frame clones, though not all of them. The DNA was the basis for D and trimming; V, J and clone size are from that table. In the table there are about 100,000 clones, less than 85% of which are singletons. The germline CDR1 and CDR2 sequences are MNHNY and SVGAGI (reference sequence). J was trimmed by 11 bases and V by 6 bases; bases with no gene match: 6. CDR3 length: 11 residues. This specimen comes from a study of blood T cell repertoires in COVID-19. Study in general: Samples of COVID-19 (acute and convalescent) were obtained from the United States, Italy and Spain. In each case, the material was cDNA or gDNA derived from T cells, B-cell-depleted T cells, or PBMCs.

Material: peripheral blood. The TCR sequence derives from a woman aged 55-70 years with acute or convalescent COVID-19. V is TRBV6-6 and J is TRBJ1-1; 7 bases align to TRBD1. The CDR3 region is CASSLGQKAFF. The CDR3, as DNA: TGTGCCAGCAGCCTGGGACAGAAGGCTTTCTTT.